This TCR beta chain was found in a study of OX40 agonist ivuxolimab in advanced cancers. Worth noting for this clone: Its antigen is not known.

TCRdb's table, derived via immunoSEQ multiplex PCR, lists solely in-frame clones and lacks some. The sample includes around 68,000 clones, over 80% of them seen just once. Overall study results and limits: With doses of 0.1-3.0 mg/kg, partial responders showed among the lowest clonal expansion.

In germline, CDR1 is MNHEY, CDR2 SVGAGI. The CDR3 is made up of 15 amino acids. The junction had 11 bases not matched to a gene; V was cut back by 5 bases and J by 7 bases. V and J are TRBV6-5 and TRBJ2-3; TRBD1 matches 8 bases. Sequenced material: CD4+ or CD8+ T cells sorted from blood, taken in a trial of the OX40 agonist ivuxolimab. The TCR originated in an adult with an advanced solid tumor such as melanoma, head and neck, liver or kidney cancer. Written as DNA, the CDR3 is TGTGCCAGCAGTCCCCAGGACAGGGTCTTGAATACGCAGTATTTT. Its protein is CASSPQDRVLNTQYF.